Presented here are 31 T cell receptor beta chains from one specimen sequenced in a study of T cells in Graves' hyperthyroidism and ophthalmopathy. Researchers amplified the TCR beta CDR3 regions from RNA transcripts. A set of HTBI primers served as the primers for a first-round RT-PCR of the TCR CDR3. TCRdb reanalysed the multiplex PCR reads using MiXCR and keeps one entry per CDR3 protein. The sample has 340,000 or so distinct CDR3 sequences, 15% to 20% seen once. Sequencing was carried out using blood. These receptors came from a woman in her 50s with Graves' hyperthyroidism.

The CDR3 is CASSPGHNTYEQYF. CDR3 bases: TGTGCCAGCAGTCCTGGACACAACACCTACGAGCAGTACTTC. The chain employs TRBV12-3 or TRBV12-4 and TRBJ2-7, with D perhaps TRBD1 (5 bases). This CDR3 is 14 amino acids long. The V end lost 5 bases, the J end lost 2 bases, and 13 bases lay between the germline ends.

The table lists this clonotype with many counts. CDR3 amino acids: CSARDRDRLYGYTF. CDR3 nucleotide sequence: TGCAGTGCTAGAGACAGGGACCGACTTTATGGCTACACCTTC. The chain joins TRBV20-1 to TRBJ1-2; weak D call: TRBD1 (5 bases). Germline V gene data show CDR1 as DFQATT and CDR2 as SNEGSKA (reference sequence). There are 14 residues in the CDR3. V shed 0 bases and J shed 5 bases, with 13 bases lying between them.

CDR3 sequence: CSVEDRTYGYTF. The CDR3 DNA reads as TGCAGCGTTGAGGACCGAACGTATGGCTACACCTTC. This rearrangement joins TRBV29-1 to TRBJ1-2; D uncertain. CDR3 length equals 12 residues. V was pared by 3 bases and J by 5 bases, with 10 bases between. CDR1 and CDR2 (germline): SQVTM, ANQGSEA.

This clonotype turned up a few times. The CDR3 DNA sequence: TGTGCCAGCAGCGGACAGGTCAAAACTAGCACAGATACGCAGTATTTT. It yields the protein CASSGQVKTSTDTQYF. The V gene is TRBV6-1, the J gene TRBJ2-3; 7 nucleotides match TRBD1. This CDR3 has 16 amino acids. The germline V gene encodes CDR1 MNHNS and CDR2 SASEGT. The V segment lost 6 bases and the J segment 0 bases; nucleotides outside the gene matches: 9.

This clonotype was detected many times. The J gene is TRBJ1-1, the V gene TRBV18; a weak D match, TRBD1 (6 bases). V lost 4 bases to trimming and J lost 0 bases, with 12 bases between them. Germline V gene sequence: CDR1 KGHSH, CDR2 LQKENI. This CDR3 is built from 15 residues. CDR3 DNA: TGTGCCAGCTCACGCGTAGGGACATTGAACACTGAAGCTTTCTTT. Residues: CASSRVGTLNTEAFF. The full variable domain, completed using reference TRBV18 and TRBJ1-1, is NAGVMQNPRHLVRRRGQEARLRCSPMKGHSHVYWYRQLPEEGLKFMVYLQKENIIDESGMPKERFSAEFPKEGPSILRIQQVVRGDSAAYFCASSRVGTLNTEAFFGQGTRLTVV.

The CDR3 loop is CASRLDSAFPGQYF. The DNA of the CDR3 is TGTGCCAGCAGATTAGACAGTGCCTTCCCCGGGCAGTACTTC. The J gene is TRBJ2-7, the V gene TRBV2; D is perhaps TRBD1 (5 bases). There are 14 residues in the CDR3. Trimming removed 6 bases at V and 9 bases at J, with 21 bases between. From germline, CDR1 is SNHLY and CDR2 FYNNEI.

The genes are TRBV28 and TRBJ2-7, with D possibly being TRBD1 or TRBD2 (6 bases each). Trimming took 6 bases from V and 6 from J, leaving 24 bases between them. From germline, CDR1 is MDHEN and CDR2 SYDVKM. This CDR3 has 16 amino acids. Here the CDR3 DNA reads TGTGCCAGCAGCGCGGGAATATCACAGGGATCCCTCGAGCAGTACTTC. Its protein product is CASSAGISQGSLEQYF.

This clonotype came up a few times. This chain connects TRBV7-6 to TRBJ1-3; no clear D. In germline, CDR1 is SGHVS, CDR2 FNYEAQ. There are 14 residues in the CDR3. The V gene lost 0 bases and the J gene lost 0 bases, with 3 bases spanning the gap. The CDR3 sequence: CASSLAPSGNTIYF. The CDR3 nucleotides are TGTGCCAGCAGCTTAGCCCCCTCTGGAAACACCATATATTTT. The full variable domain, its missing parts supplied by reference TRBV7-6 and TRBJ1-3, is GAGVSQSPRYKVTKRGQDVALRCDPISGHVSLYWYRQALGQGPEFLTYFNYEAQQDKSGLPNDRFSAERPEGSISTLTIQRTEQRDSAMYRCASSLAPSGNTIYFGEGSWLTVV.

In its sample, this clonotype was seen many times. The rearrangement joins TRBV2 to TRBJ2-5; weak D call: TRBD2 (7 bases). The germline V and J ends were trimmed by 6 bases and 5 bases, with 19 bases remaining between them. Germline-derived CDR1 and CDR2 are SNHLY and FYNNEI. This CDR3 region has 15 residues. CDR3 nucleotides: TGTGCCAGCAGGTCCTTCGTGGGGGGGCCGGAGACCCAGTACTTC. Its translation: CASRSFVGGPETQYF.

Ten or more counts support this clonotype. The gene calls are TRBV11-1 and TRBJ2-3; D unresolved. Germline lookup yields CDR1 SGHAT and CDR2 FQDESV (reference sequence). V dropped 8 bases and J dropped 3 bases, with 9 bases sitting between them. CDR3 length equals 12 residues. The CDR3 region is CASSEGTDTQYF. Written as DNA, the CDR3 is TGTGCCAGCTCCGAAGGAACAGATACGCAGTATTTT.

The V gene is TRBV7-8, the J gene TRBJ2-7; TRBD2 aligns across 11 bases. CDR1 is SGHVS and CDR2 is FQNEAQ in the germline V gene. The CDR3 sequence is 16 residues long. The junction had 6 bases not matched to a gene; V was cut back by 3 bases and J by 2 bases. The CDR3 loop reads CASSLRGGLAAYEQYV. CDR3 DNA sequence: TGTGCCAGCAGCTTGAGAGGGGGACTAGCGGCCTACGAGCAGTACGTC.

This clonotype has a count of ten or more. This chain joins TRBV4-1 and TRBJ2-7; 10 bases map to TRBD2. CDR1 is MGHRA, CDR2 YSYEKL, per germline. The trim removed 1 base at V and 4 bases at J, leaving 4 bases unmatched. This CDR3 spans 15 amino acids. As DNA, the CDR3 is TGCGCCAGCAGCCAAGCTAGCGGGAGTGGGTACGAGCAGTACTTC. Its protein product is CASSQASGSGYEQYF.

This clonotype came up a few times. CDR3 amino acids: CASSEEALSNQPQHF. For the CDR3, the DNA is TGTGCCAGCAGTGAAGAAGCTCTTAGCAATCAGCCCCAGCATTTT. The V gene is TRBV2, the J gene TRBJ1-5, with D hard to call. V was trimmed by 1 base and J by 0 bases, leaving 7 bases between them. Germline V CDR1 and CDR2: SNHLY, FYNNEI. The CDR3 contains 15 residues.

The CDR3 sequence: CSVDRVGGTEAFF. CDR3 nucleotides: TGCAGCGTTGATAGAGTCGGGGGCACTGAAGCTTTCTTT. The rearrangement joins TRBV29-1 to TRBJ1-1, with a possible D match to TRBD1 (5 bases). The CDR3 runs to 13 residues. V lost 3 bases and J 4 bases, leaving 12 bases between the germline ends. The V gene's germline CDR1 is SQVTM and CDR2 ANQGSEA.

V gene TRBV20-1 combines with J gene TRBJ1-5; tentative D call: TRBD1 (5 bases). Germline V gene data show CDR1 as DFQATT and CDR2 as SNEGSKA (reference sequence). Trimming cost V 3 bases and J 6 bases, with 12 bases left between them. This CDR3 has 13 amino acids. The CDR3 bases are TGCAGTGCTAGCCACTTAAGGGGTCAGCCCCAGCATTTT. Amino acids: CSASHLRGQPQHF.

In the case of this clonotype: The missing conserved phenylalanine or tryptophan at the end of this CDR3 makes a read error likely. This chain uses TRBV6-1 with TRBJ2-1; 12 nucleotides match TRBD1. The germline CDR1 and CDR2 sequences are MNHNS and SASEGT. J was trimmed by 6 bases and V by 8 bases; bases with no gene match: 5. The CDR3 length is 14 residues. The CDR3 spells CASGDRGHGNEQFL. The CDR3 bases are TGTGCCAGCGGGGACAGGGGGCATGGCAATGAGCAGTTCCTC.

This clonotype has ten or more counts. The chain has TRBV7-3 and TRBJ2-1, with D maybe TRBD2 (6 bases). With 5 bases removed from V and 3 bases from J, the gap between germline ends came to 17 bases. This CDR3 has 16 amino acids. Germline lookup yields CDR1 SGHTA and CDR2 FQGTGA. The CDR3 loop is CASSPAGSNLYNEQFF. In DNA form, the CDR3 reads TGTGCCAGCAGCCCCGCGGGATCTAACCTCTACAATGAGCAGTTCTTC. Drawing the rest from reference TRBV7-3 and TRBJ2-1, the complete variable domain is GAGVSQTPSNKVTEKGKYVELRCDPISGHTALYWYRQSLGQGPEFLIYFQGTGAADDSGLPNDRFFAVRPEGSVSTLKIQRTERGDSAVYLCASSPAGSNLYNEQFFGPGTRLTVL.

CDR3: CASSPGQTTDTQYF. DNA for the CDR3: TGCGCCAGCAGCCCGGGACAGACCACAGATACGCAGTATTTT. The genes are TRBV5-1 and TRBJ2-3; 7 positions agree with TRBD1. CDR1 and CDR2 (germline): SGHRS, YFSETQ. V lost 4 bases and J lost 2; bases outside the gene matches: 4. The CDR3 is made up of 14 amino acids.

This clonotype occurred a few times. The CDR3, as DNA: TGTGCCAGCAGTTTGCGAGGGTGGGGTTCCGGGGAGCTGTTTTTT. Translation gives CASSLRGWGSGELFF. V gene TRBV12-3 or TRBV12-4 combines with J gene TRBJ2-2, with a possible D match to TRBD2 (5 bases). V lost 3 bases, J lost 6 bases, and 14 bases lay in between. This CDR3 has 15 amino acids.

This clonotype was recorded a few times. The chain joins TRBV20-1 to TRBJ2-5, with 10 nucleotides matching TRBD2. Germline V gives CDR1 DFQATT, CDR2 SNEGSKA (reference sequence). The CDR3 contains 13 residues. J was trimmed by 5 bases and V by 4 bases; bases with no gene match: 4. The CDR3 region is CSAKAGGFETQYF. DNA of the CDR3: TGCAGTGCTAAAGCGGGAGGGTTTGAGACCCAGTACTTC.

This clonotype was counted a few times. This chain uses TRBV5-1 with TRBJ2-7; TRBD2 aligns across 10 bases. The length of the CDR3 is 14 residues. Germline CDR1 and CDR2: SGHRS and YFSETQ. J gave up 2 bases and V 7 bases, and 6 bases lay outside the gene matches. CDR3 in DNA: TGCGCCAGCTCCACTAGCGGGACTCCCTACGAGCAGTACTTC. Its protein is CASSTSGTPYEQYF.

The chain uses TRBV5-1 and TRBJ1-1; 10 bases fit TRBD1. Germline lookup yields CDR1 SGHRS and CDR2 YFSETQ. This CDR3 region has 16 residues. V lost 3 bases and J lost 5; bases outside the gene matches: 10. CDR3 DNA sequence: TGCGCCAGCAGCTCCGGGACAGGGGAATTGGGGACTGAAGCTTTCTTT. Translation: CASSSGTGELGTEAFF.

The rearrangement joins TRBV5-1 to TRBJ1-2; TRBD1 might be the D (5 bases). From germline, CDR1 is SGHRS and CDR2 YFSETQ. Trimming removed 3 bases at V and 4 bases at J, with 16 bases between. The CDR3 contains 15 residues. The CDR3 region is CASSSGTADRYGYTF. CDR3 sequence (DNA): TGCGCCAGCAGCTCGGGGACCGCTGACCGCTATGGCTACACCTTC.

This sequence joins TRBV9 and TRBJ2-3; maybe TRBD2 (5 bases). CDR3 length equals 14 residues. The V end was cut by 7 bases, the J end by 0 bases, with 12 bases between. Germline CDR1 is SGDLS and CDR2 is YYNGEE. CDR3 residues: CASARDTSTDTQYF. CDR3 DNA sequence: TGTGCCAGCGCTCGGGATACTAGCACAGATACGCAGTATTTT.

This clonotype was seen a handful of times. The chain uses TRBV10-3 and TRBJ2-5, with 7 positions matching TRBD1. The V segment lost 3 bases and the J segment 3 bases; nucleotides outside the gene matches: 4. The germline gives CDR1 ENHRY, CDR2 SYGVKD. CDR3 length equals 14 residues. The CDR3 is CAISESTGEETQYF. For the CDR3, the DNA is TGTGCCATCAGTGAATCAACAGGGGAAGAGACCCAGTACTTC.

J is TRBJ2-5 and V is TRBV27; D remains ambiguous. CDR1 is MNHEY and CDR2 is SMNVEV in the germline V gene (reference sequence). V lost 5 bases and J lost 1, with 8 bases in between. The CDR3 is 13 residues long. CDR3 sequence reads: CASSTQVQETQYF. The CDR3 bases are TGTGCCAGCAGTACCCAGGTCCAAGAGACCCAGTACTTC.

This clonotype was observed a handful of times. This chain uses TRBV2 with TRBJ2-3; TRBD2 aligns across 9 bases. This CDR3 region has 12 residues. From germline, CDR1 is SNHLY and CDR2 FYNNEI. The V gene end was trimmed by 5 bases and the J gene end by 11 bases; junction bases not matched to a gene: 5. The CDR3 reads CASSLTSGEQYF. In DNA, the CDR3 is TGTGCCAGCAGTTTGACTAGCGGTGAGCAGTATTTT.

This clonotype has a handful of counts. V is TRBV20-1 and J is TRBJ2-5; D perhaps matches TRBD2 (6 bases). V lost 1 base to trimming and J lost 5 bases, with 8 bases between them. CDR3 length: 12 residues. Germline lookup yields CDR1 DFQATT and CDR2 SNEGSKA (reference sequence). The CDR3 reads CSARAGGETQYF. CDR3 coding DNA: TGCAGTGCTAGAGCAGGAGGGGAGACCCAGTACTTC.

This clonotype has a handful of counts. V usage is TRBV7-9 and J usage is TRBJ2-1, with TRBD2 identical over 10 bases. This CDR3 has 18 amino acids. The J segment lost 2 bases and the V segment lost 0 bases, leaving 7 bases of the junction unmatched. CDR1 and CDR2 from the germline V gene are SEHNR and FQNEAQ (reference sequence). Here the CDR3 DNA reads TGTGCCAGCAGCTTAGCAGCTAGCGGGAGAGGAGCCTACAATGAGCAGTTCTTC. Protein product: CASSLAASGRGAYNEQFF.

The chain combines TRBV4-1 with TRBJ2-3; 12 bases agree with TRBD2. Germline V gene data show CDR1 as MGHRA and CDR2 as YSYEKL. Unmatched junction bases numbered 14, after V lost 5 bases and J lost 5 bases. There are 18 residues in the CDR3. CDR3 residues: CASSGLPASGRAGDTQYF. The CDR3 DNA reads as TGCGCCAGCAGCGGACTCCCGGCTAGCGGGAGGGCCGGAGATACGCAGTATTTT.

CDR3 DNA: TGCGCCAGCAGTGAGCAGGTGAACACTGAAGCTTTCTTT. Its translation is CASSEQVNTEAFF. This chain links TRBV10-2 with TRBJ1-1; D is unresolved. Trimming took off 2 bases at V and 0 bases at J, with 4 bases between the two ends. This CDR3 contains 13 residues. Germline loops: CDR1 WSHSY, CDR2 SAAADI.